These 24 T cell receptor beta chains were all obtained from the same sample, sequenced in a study of T cells after yellow fever vaccination. TCRdb reprocessed the 5' RACE reads with MiXCR, giving one entry per CDR3 protein. The top ten clones hold more than 12% of a sample with almost 600,000 distinct CDR3 sequences, approximately 13% of them seen once. The sequencing here drew on PBMCs, taken on the day of the yellow fever booster vaccination. These receptors were obtained from a man younger than 40 who received the YFV17D yellow fever vaccine.

The chain employs TRBV20-1 and TRBJ1-2; D call uncertain. The CDR3 contains 14 residues. Germline lookup yields CDR1 DFQATT and CDR2 SNEGSKA (reference sequence). Trimming removed 0 bases at V and 7 bases at J, with 15 bases between. The DNA for the CDR3 is TGCAGTGCTAGAGATCAAGAGGGTTTATCTGGCTACACCTTC. Translating gives CSARDQEGLSGYTF.

The rearrangement joins TRBV28 to TRBJ2-3; D not resolved. V gave up 8 bases and J gave up 4 bases, with 13 bases separating them. This CDR3 spans 13 amino acids. Germline values: CDR1 MDHEN, CDR2 SYDVKM. The CDR3 DNA reads as TGTGCCAGCGGCTCGGCAGAAGCAGATACGCAGTATTTT. Translation gives CASGSAEADTQYF. The full variable domain, its missing parts supplied by reference TRBV28 and TRBJ2-3, is DVKVTQSSRYLVKRTGEKVFLECVQDMDHENMFWYRQDPGLGLRLIYFSYDVKMKEKGDIPEGYSVSREKKERFSLILESASTNQTSMYLCASGSAEADTQYFGPGTRLTVL.

This clonotype occurred a few times. The chain recombines TRBV5-1 with TRBJ2-7; D might be TRBD2 (6 bases). With 10 bases removed from V and 2 bases from J, the gap between germline ends came to 19 bases. Germline CDR1 is SGHRS and CDR2 is YFSETQ. This CDR3 is 14 amino acids long. CDR3 protein: CAGGTGDPPYEQYF. Written as DNA, the CDR3 is TGCGCCGGAGGGACGGGAGACCCTCCCTACGAGCAGTACTTC.

This clonotype was detected only a few times. V gene TRBV19 combines with J gene TRBJ2-1; 13 nucleotides line up with TRBD2. CDR3 length: 15 amino acids. Trimming removed 9 bases from V and 7 bases from J; junction bases left unmatched: 9. Germline V gives CDR1 LNHDA, CDR2 SQIVND (reference sequence). The CDR3 DNA follows: TGTGCCAGCCGCCGACTAGCGGGAGGAAGGAATGAGCAGTTCTTC. This encodes CASRRLAGGRNEQFF.

This clonotype was recorded a few times. The genes are TRBV6-2 or TRBV6-3 and TRBJ2-1, with D tentatively TRBD1 (5 bases). This CDR3 is built from 15 residues. V was trimmed by 6 bases and J by 4 bases, leaving 16 bases between them. From germline, CDR1 is MNHEY and CDR2 SVGEGT. CDR3: CASRPYDSLYNEQFF. The CDR3 DNA reads as TGTGCCAGCAGACCCTATGACAGTTTGTACAATGAGCAGTTCTTC.

A few counts support this clonotype. This chain uses TRBV18 with TRBJ2-1; tentatively, D is TRBD2 (6 bases). Trimming took 3 bases from V and 0 from J, leaving 9 bases between them. Per the germline V gene, CDR1 is KGHSH and CDR2 is LQKENI. This CDR3 spans 15 amino acids. CDR3 loop: CASSPGGNSYNEQFF. Written as DNA, the CDR3 is TGTGCCAGCTCACCGGGCGGGAACTCCTACAATGAGCAGTTCTTC.

This clonotype was detected a few times. The chain uses TRBV6-1 and TRBJ2-2; 11 nucleotides align to TRBD2. CDR3 size: 15 residues. The germline gives CDR1 MNHNS, CDR2 SASEGT. Trimming cost V 7 bases and J 5 bases; bases outside gene matches: 6. CDR3 bases: TGTGCCAGCATTGCGTCTAGCGGGAGGACCGGGGAGCTGTTTTTT. Protein sequence: CASIASSGRTGELFF.

This clonotype was counted only a few times. CDR3 DNA sequence: TGTGCCAGTAGTATAGTGGGTCGCGCAGGGATGTTTTTT. Translating gives CASSIVGRAGMFF. J is TRBJ1-4 and V is TRBV19, with D perhaps TRBD1 (5 bases). The V and J ends lost 1 base and 15 bases respectively, with 15 bases between them. Germline V lookup: CDR1 LNHDA, CDR2 SQIVND (reference sequence). The CDR3 totals 13 residues.

This clonotype turned up a few times. The gene calls are TRBV10-3 and TRBJ2-1, with 9 bases matching TRBD1. V trimming: 0 bases; J trimming: 6 bases; junction bases outside the gene matches: 6. The CDR3 covers 16 residues. CDR1 and CDR2 from the germline V gene are ENHRY and SYGVKD. This CDR3 is CAISESTGQGSNEQFF. CDR3 in DNA: TGTGCCATCAGTGAGTCTACCGGACAGGGGAGCAATGAGCAGTTCTTC.

In its sample, this clonotype was seen a few times. The V call is TRBV9, the J call TRBJ2-1; TRBD2 agrees at 9 bases. This CDR3 spans 16 amino acids. CDR1 and CDR2 (germline): SGDLS, YYNGEE. The junction had 4 bases not matched to a gene; V was cut back by 3 bases and J by 0 bases. The CDR3 region has the DNA TGTGCCAGCAGCGCCTCTAGCGGGACCTCCTACAATGAGCAGTTCTTC. Encoded protein: CASSASSGTSYNEQFF.

The V and J genes are TRBV6-5 and TRBJ2-7, with unresolved D. The CDR3 length is 16 residues. Trimming removed 0 bases at V and 0 bases at J, with 12 bases between. Germline assignment: CDR1 MNHEY and CDR2 SVGAGI. DNA of the CDR3: TGTGCCAGCAGTTACTCCCTTGAGACACCCTCCTACGAGCAGTACTTC. Its protein product is CASSYSLETPSYEQYF.

The V and J genes are TRBV20-1 and TRBJ2-7, with 7 bases matching TRBD2. The V gene end was trimmed by 0 bases and the J gene end by 4 bases; junction bases not matched to a gene: 6. Germline CDR1 is DFQATT and CDR2 is SNEGSKA (reference sequence). The CDR3 loop spans 14 amino acids. In nucleotides, the CDR3 is TGCAGTGCTAGAGATGACGGGAGGACGTACGAGCAGTACTTC. It encodes CSARDDGRTYEQYF.

In its sample, this clonotype was seen a few times. J is TRBJ2-7 and V is TRBV5-1, with 7 bases that match TRBD1. V gave up 6 bases and J gave up 5 bases; unmatched junction bases: 8. Per the germline V gene, CDR1 is SGHRS and CDR2 is YFSETQ. The CDR3 sequence is 13 residues long. CDR3 nucleotide sequence: TGCGCCAGCAACCCGGCAGGGGGTAACGAGCAGTACTTC. Translated, it gives CASNPAGGNEQYF.

This chain links TRBV5-1 with TRBJ2-3; tentative D call: TRBD2 (5 bases). The V gene's germline CDR1 is SGHRS and CDR2 YFSETQ. Trimming took off 7 bases at V and 6 bases at J, with 12 bases between the two ends. CDR3 length equals 12 residues. The CDR3 bases are TGCGCCAGCCGACTAAGCATCGATACGCAGTATTTT. Translation: CASRLSIDTQYF.

The chain recombines TRBV18 with TRBJ2-7; TRBD2 matches at 8 bases. The CDR3 has 18 amino acids. Unmatched junction bases numbered 13, after V lost 3 bases and J lost 0 bases. Looked up from germline, CDR1 is KGHSH and CDR2 is LQKENI. For the CDR3, the DNA is TGTGCCAGCTCACCCGTTCGGGTAGCGGGATTAAACTCCTACGAGCAGTACTTC. Protein product: CASSPVRVAGLNSYEQYF.

This clonotype was recorded a few times. The chain is built from TRBV12-3 or TRBV12-4 and TRBJ2-1, with D perhaps matching TRBD2 (5 bases). Between the trimmed V and J ends, which lost 8 bases and 5 bases, there was a span of 22 bases. CDR3 size: 16 residues. The CDR3 nucleotides are TGTGCCAGCCGTATGCGGGTCTCACTATCGCACAATGAGCAGTTCTTC. Residues: CASRMRVSLSHNEQFF.

This clonotype has more than one count but fewer than ten. The chain carries TRBV20-1 and TRBJ2-7; a weak D match, TRBD2 (6 bases). Germline CDR1 DFQATT, CDR2 SNEGSKA (reference sequence). V lost 0 bases and J 5 bases, leaving 14 bases between the germline ends. The CDR3 length is 14 residues. CDR3 loop: CSARDYGRGDEQYF. Here the CDR3 DNA reads TGCAGTGCTAGAGATTACGGGAGAGGCGACGAGCAGTACTTC.

V is TRBV7-2 and J is TRBJ1-1; no clear D gene. Per the germline V gene, CDR1 is SGHTA and CDR2 is FQGNSA. The CDR3 is 15 amino acids. V was cut by 4 bases and J by 6 bases, with 18 bases left in between. The CDR3 DNA is TGTGCCAGCAGCTCATCTTCCGGAATTCAGGCTGAAGCTTTCTTT. Protein sequence: CASSSSSGIQAEAFF.

The gene calls are TRBV20-1 and TRBJ1-4, with 12 positions matching TRBD1. J gave up 6 bases and V 3 bases, and 2 bases lay outside the gene matches. From germline, CDR1 is DFQATT and CDR2 SNEGSKA (reference sequence). CDR3 size: 14 residues. The CDR3 region is CSARGQGADEKLFF. The CDR3 nucleotides are TGCAGTGCTAGGGGACAGGGGGCGGATGAAAAACTGTTTTTT.

This clonotype was seen more than once but under ten times. V gene TRBV10-3 combines with J gene TRBJ2-7; the match to TRBD2 covers 9 bases. After removal of 6 bases from V and 3 bases from J, the junction contained 6 bases not matched to a gene. There are 14 residues in the CDR3. From germline, CDR1 is ENHRY and CDR2 SYGVKD. The CDR3, as DNA: TGTGCCATCAGACGGACTAGCGAGCACTACGAGCAGTACTTC. Its translation: CAIRRTSEHYEQYF.

The V call is TRBV20-1, the J call TRBJ2-7, with TRBD1 matching 7 bases. Germline-derived CDR1 and CDR2 are DFQATT and SNEGSKA (reference sequence). Unmatched junction bases numbered 7, after V lost 3 bases and J lost 5 bases. The CDR3 has 13 amino acids. The CDR3 nucleotides read TGCAGTGCTAGCACCAGGGGGAACGACGAGCAGTACTTC. This encodes CSASTRGNDEQYF.

This clonotype was counted a few times. The V gene is TRBV20-1, the J gene TRBJ1-3, with a possible D match to TRBD1 (6 bases). The germline CDR1 and CDR2 sequences are DFQATT and SNEGSKA (reference sequence). Trimming pared 0 bases from V and 4 bases from J, leaving 16 bases between. CDR3 length: 16 amino acids. This CDR3 reads CSARDAAQGSGNTIYF. The DNA of the CDR3 is TGCAGTGCTAGAGATGCAGCGCAGGGGAGCGGAAACACCATATATTTT.

The rearrangement uses TRBV5-1 and TRBJ2-3, with D unresolved. The ends were cut back, 3 bases at V and 2 bases at J, with 7 bases in the middle. Germline V lookup: CDR1 SGHRS, CDR2 YFSETQ. The CDR3 totals 13 residues. The CDR3 sequence is CASSSTYTDTQYF. In DNA, the CDR3 is TGCGCCAGCAGCTCAACTTACACAGATACGCAGTATTTT.

The chain carries TRBV5-1 and TRBJ2-6; 7 nucleotides match TRBD1. J lost 1 base, V lost 2 bases, and 9 bases had no gene match. The CDR3 extends over 18 amino acids. Germline-derived CDR1 and CDR2 are SGHRS and YFSETQ. The CDR3, as DNA: TGCGCCAGCAGCTTAGACGGGACAGCAACTTCTGGGGCCAACGTCCTGACTTTC. Protein: CASSLDGTATSGANVLTF. Drawing the rest from reference TRBV5-1 and TRBJ2-6, the complete variable domain is KAGVTQTPRYLIKTRGQQVTLSCSPISGHRSVSWYQQTPGQGLQFLFEYFSETQRNKGNFPGRFSGRQFSNSRSEMNVSTLELGDSALYLCASSLDGTATSGANVLTFGAGSRLTVL.